This is a list of T cell receptor beta chains from one sample in a study of shared clonotypes between healthy human individuals. TCRdb's table, derived via immunoSEQ multiplex PCR, lists solely in-frame clones and lacks some. The sample includes around 1 million clones, less than 85% of them seen just once. The sequenced sample consisted of memory CD4+ T cells sorted from blood. Receptor source: a man in his late teens or twenties in good health. The CDR3 runs from the conserved cysteine through the conserved F or W. Not every row has a clone size; where given, it reads once, few, many or a size class.

v_call: TRBV5-1; clone_size: -; cdr3_aa: CASFQGATPQETQYF
v_call: TRBV6-6; clone_size: -; cdr3_aa: CASSYSPERMNTEAFF
v_call: TRBV6-1; clone_size: -; cdr3_aa: CASSGQEKNQPQHF
v_call: TRBV5-4; clone_size: -; cdr3_aa: CASSLRLAGGDEQYF
v_call: TRBV28; clone_size: -; cdr3_aa: CASSSLGALSYEQYF
v_call: TRBV7-2; clone_size: -; cdr3_aa: CASSLGGRQETQYF
v_call: TRBV7-2; clone_size: once; cdr3_aa: CASTPARGGNYGYTF
v_call: TRBV28; clone_size: -; cdr3_aa: CASSRLLNTGELFF
v_call: TRBV6-5; clone_size: -; cdr3_aa: CASSSGTNTGELFF
v_call: TRBV10-3; clone_size: -; cdr3_aa: CAAREEMNTEAFF
v_call: TRBV19; clone_size: -; cdr3_aa: CASSIRQGDNEQYF
v_call: TRBV5-5; clone_size: -; cdr3_aa: CASSFSYEQYF
v_call: TRBV19; clone_size: few; cdr3_aa: CASSILAGDNEQFF
v_call: TRBV11-2; clone_size: -; cdr3_aa: CASLAGYNLPQTQYF
v_call: TRBV6-1; clone_size: -; cdr3_aa: CASSTSTSGSGEQYF
v_call: TRBV6-6; clone_size: -; cdr3_aa: CASSTQGGGHYEQYF
v_call: TRBV2; clone_size: few; cdr3_aa: CASSTSGTPTYEQYF
v_call: TRBV11-1; clone_size: -; cdr3_aa: CASSAGLASRSYTDTQYF
v_call: TRBV5-1; clone_size: -; cdr3_aa: CASSSGRDRDGYTF
v_call: TRBV5-1; clone_size: few; cdr3_aa: CASSLSIKVAGGFGELFF
v_call: TRBV2; clone_size: few; cdr3_aa: CASSPGTSRRTDTQYF
v_call: TRBV5-6; clone_size: -; cdr3_aa: CASSLMAGAYNEQFF
v_call: TRBV7-2; clone_size: -; cdr3_aa: CASSLGPGLAVSTGELFF
v_call: TRBV6-8; clone_size: -; cdr3_aa: CASSAGTGAYEQYF
v_call: TRBV7-9; clone_size: -; cdr3_aa: CASSAGTSGALVDEQFF
v_call: TRBV28; clone_size: -; cdr3_aa: CASSLRTATNEKLFF
v_call: TRBV19; clone_size: -; cdr3_aa: CASSSPPGTSSRNQPQHF
v_call: TRBV2; clone_size: -; cdr3_aa: CASSNEAGNTGELFF
v_call: TRBV5-1; clone_size: -; cdr3_aa: CASSLSVRDTPNSPLHF
v_call: TRBV19; clone_size: few; cdr3_aa: CASSMRGGYEQYF
v_call: TRBV5-1; clone_size: once; cdr3_aa: CASSPAGTGTDTQYF
v_call: TRBV4-3; clone_size: -; cdr3_aa: CASSQGRGSYEQYF
v_call: TRBV18; clone_size: -; cdr3_aa: CASSPGTSGRRGNEQFF
v_call: TRBV6-1; clone_size: -; cdr3_aa: CASGGGMDSYEQYF
v_call: TRBV4-1; clone_size: -; cdr3_aa: CASSQGSGLNNEKLFF
v_call: TRBV18; clone_size: -; cdr3_aa: CASSQDYWTGRDQPQHF
v_call: TRBV23-1; clone_size: -; cdr3_aa: CASSRDVRRYEQYF
v_call: TRBV28; clone_size: -; cdr3_aa: CASSLGDYYGYTF
v_call: TRBV6-5; clone_size: -; cdr3_aa: CASSNRYSYEQYF
v_call: TRBV2; clone_size: few; cdr3_aa: CASSEVTSRGLFF
v_call: TRBV7-6; clone_size: -; cdr3_aa: CASSFRVNTGELFF
v_call: TRBV5-4; clone_size: -; cdr3_aa: CASSSAGGVRGNIQYF
v_call: TRBV5-1; clone_size: -; cdr3_aa: CASSLGQGDSPLHF
v_call: TRBV7-2; clone_size: -; cdr3_aa: CASSLGWRALNQPQHF
v_call: TRBV5-1; clone_size: -; cdr3_aa: CASSLGNEVPSETQYF
v_call: TRBV25-1; clone_size: -; cdr3_aa: CASRQGQGKARDTIYF
v_call: TRBV10-2; clone_size: -; cdr3_aa: CASRNPGSLGVNNEQFF
v_call: TRBV11-1; clone_size: -; cdr3_aa: CASSLQGYEQYF
v_call: TRBV6-6; clone_size: -; cdr3_aa: CASSYSGQGAFEQFF
v_call: TRBV5-1; clone_size: -; cdr3_aa: CASSWGNSPGKLFF
v_call: TRBV30; clone_size: -; cdr3_aa: CAWKGFPDTQYF
v_call: TRBV7-9; clone_size: -; cdr3_aa: CASSLGSSGGYEQFF